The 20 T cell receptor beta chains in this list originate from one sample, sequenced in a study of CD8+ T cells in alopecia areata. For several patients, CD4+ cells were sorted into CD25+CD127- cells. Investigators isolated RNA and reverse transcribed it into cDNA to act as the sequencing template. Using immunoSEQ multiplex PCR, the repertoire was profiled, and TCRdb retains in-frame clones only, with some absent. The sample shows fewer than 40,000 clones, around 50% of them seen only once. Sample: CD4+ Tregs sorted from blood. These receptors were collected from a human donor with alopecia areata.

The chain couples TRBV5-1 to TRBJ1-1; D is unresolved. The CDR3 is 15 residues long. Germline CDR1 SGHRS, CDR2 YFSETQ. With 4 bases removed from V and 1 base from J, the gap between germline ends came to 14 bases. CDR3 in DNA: TGCGCCAGCAGCCCCCTCTTAGGCGCGAACACTGAAGCTTTCTTT. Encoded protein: CASSPLLGANTEAFF.

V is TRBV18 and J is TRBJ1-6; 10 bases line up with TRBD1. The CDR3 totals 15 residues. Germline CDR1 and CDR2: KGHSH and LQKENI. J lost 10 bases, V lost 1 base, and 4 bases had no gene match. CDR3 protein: CASSPRGQGQSPLHF. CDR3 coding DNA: TGTGCCAGCTCACCACGGGGACAGGGGCAATCACCCCTCCACTTT.

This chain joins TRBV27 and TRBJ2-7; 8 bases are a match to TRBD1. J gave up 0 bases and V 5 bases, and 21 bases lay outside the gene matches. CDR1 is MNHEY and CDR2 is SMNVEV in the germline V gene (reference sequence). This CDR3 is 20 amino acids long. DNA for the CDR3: TGTGCCAGCAGTCCTTCTTTGGGGACAGGTCAAGGGCGGAGCTCCTACGAGCAGTACTTC. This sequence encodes CASSPSLGTGQGRSSYEQYF.

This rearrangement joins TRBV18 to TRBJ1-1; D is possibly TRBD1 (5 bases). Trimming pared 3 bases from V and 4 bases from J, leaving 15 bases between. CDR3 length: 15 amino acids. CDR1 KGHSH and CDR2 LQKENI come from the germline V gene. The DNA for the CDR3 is TGTGCCAGCTCACCCAGGGAGGGGTTGGGCACTGAAGCTTTCTTT. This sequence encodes CASSPREGLGTEAFF.

DNA of the CDR3: TGTGCCAGCAGTTCATACTCCTCAGGGTACGCTTTCTTT. Residues: CASSSYSSGYAFF. This rearrangement joins TRBV25-1 to TRBJ1-1, with D possibly TRBD1 on 5 matching bases. V gave up 5 bases and J gave up 11 bases, with 18 bases separating them. Germline V gene lookup returns CDR1 MGHDK and CDR2 SYGVNS. This CDR3 comprises 13 residues.

The CDR3 loop reads CASGKLGGEVEAFF. The CDR3 nucleotides read TGTGCCAGCGGGAAACTAGGGGGCGAGGTTGAAGCTTTCTTT. The chain is built from TRBV6-5 and TRBJ1-1; 7 nucleotides match TRBD1. V gave up 8 bases and J gave up 7 bases; unmatched junction bases: 13. Germline CDR1 MNHEY, CDR2 SVGAGI. The CDR3 totals 14 residues.

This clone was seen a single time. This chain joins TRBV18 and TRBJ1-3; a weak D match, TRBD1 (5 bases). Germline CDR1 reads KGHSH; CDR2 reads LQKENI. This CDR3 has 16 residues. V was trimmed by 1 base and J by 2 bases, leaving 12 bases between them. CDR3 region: CASSPRRDVAGNTIYF. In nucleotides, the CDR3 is TGTGCCAGCTCACCACGGCGGGACGTTGCTGGAAACACCATATATTTT.

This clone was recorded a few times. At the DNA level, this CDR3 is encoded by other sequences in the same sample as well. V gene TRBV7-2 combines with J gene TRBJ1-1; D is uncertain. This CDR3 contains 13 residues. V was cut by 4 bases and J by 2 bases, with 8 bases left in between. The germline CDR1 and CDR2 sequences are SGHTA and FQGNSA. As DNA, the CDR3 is TGTGCCAGCAGCTCACGAAGTAACACTGAAGCTTTCTTT. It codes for CASSSRSNTEAFF.

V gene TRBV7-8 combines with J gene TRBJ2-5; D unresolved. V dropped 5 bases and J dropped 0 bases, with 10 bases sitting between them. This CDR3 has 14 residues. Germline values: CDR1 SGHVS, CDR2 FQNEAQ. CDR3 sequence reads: CASSPWAHQETQYF. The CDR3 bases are TGTGCCAGCAGCCCCTGGGCACACCAAGAGACCCAGTACTTC. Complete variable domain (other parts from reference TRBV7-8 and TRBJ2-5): GAGVSQSPRYKVAKRGQDVALRCDPISGHVSLFWYQQALGQGPEFLTYFQNEAQLDKSGLPSDRFFAERPEGSVSTLKIQRTQQEDSAVYLCASSPWAHQETQYFGPGTRLLVL.

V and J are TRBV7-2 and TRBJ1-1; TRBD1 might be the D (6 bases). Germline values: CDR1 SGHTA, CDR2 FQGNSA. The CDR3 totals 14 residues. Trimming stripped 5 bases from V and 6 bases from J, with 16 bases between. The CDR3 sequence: CASSPGERAAEAFF. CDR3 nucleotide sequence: TGTGCCAGCAGCCCAGGGGAGAGGGCCGCTGAAGCTTTCTTT.

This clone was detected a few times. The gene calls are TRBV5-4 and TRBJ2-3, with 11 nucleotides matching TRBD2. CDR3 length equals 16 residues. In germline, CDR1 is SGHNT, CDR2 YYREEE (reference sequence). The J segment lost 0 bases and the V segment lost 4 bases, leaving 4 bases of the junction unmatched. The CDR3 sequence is CASSPRTSGSTDTQYF. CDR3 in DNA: TGTGCCAGCAGCCCCAGGACTAGCGGGAGCACAGATACGCAGTATTTT. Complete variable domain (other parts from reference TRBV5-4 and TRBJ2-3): ETGVTQSPTHLIKTRGQQVTLRCSSQSGHNTVSWYQQALGQGPQFIFQYYREEENGRGNFPPRFSGLQFPNYSSELNVNALELDDSALYLCASSPRTSGSTDTQYFGPGTRLTVL.

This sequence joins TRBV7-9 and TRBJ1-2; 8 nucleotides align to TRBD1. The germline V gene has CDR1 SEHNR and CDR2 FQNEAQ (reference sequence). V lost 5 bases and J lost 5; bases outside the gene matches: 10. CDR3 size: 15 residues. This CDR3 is CASSQRGQEFYGYTF. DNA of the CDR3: TGTGCCAGCAGCCAGCGGGGACAGGAGTTTTATGGCTACACCTTC.

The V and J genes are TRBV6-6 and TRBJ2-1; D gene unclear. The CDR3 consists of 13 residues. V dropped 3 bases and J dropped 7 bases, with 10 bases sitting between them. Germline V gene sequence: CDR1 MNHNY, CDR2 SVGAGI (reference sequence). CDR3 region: CASSYGTRNEQFF. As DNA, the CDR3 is TGTGCCAGCAGTTATGGCACCAGGAATGAGCAGTTCTTC.

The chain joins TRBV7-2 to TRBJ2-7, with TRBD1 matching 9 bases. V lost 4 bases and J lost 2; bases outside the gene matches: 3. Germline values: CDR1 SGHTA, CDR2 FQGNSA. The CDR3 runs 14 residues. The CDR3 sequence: CASSYGQGPYEQYF. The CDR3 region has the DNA TGTGCCAGCAGCTACGGACAGGGGCCCTACGAGCAGTACTTC.

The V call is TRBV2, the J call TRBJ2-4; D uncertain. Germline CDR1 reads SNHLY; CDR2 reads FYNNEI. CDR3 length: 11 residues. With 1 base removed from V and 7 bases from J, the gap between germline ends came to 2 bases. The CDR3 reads CASSEENIQYF. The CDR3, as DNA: TGTGCCAGCAGTGAAGAGAACATTCAGTACTTC.

The CDR3 coding sequence is TGCGCCAGCAGCCCGGGCCCAGGCTATGGCTACACCTTC. Protein product: CASSPGPGYGYTF. The chain links TRBV5-1 to TRBJ1-2, with D hard to call. The CDR3 has 13 amino acids. V was pared by 4 bases and J by 4 bases, with 11 bases between. In germline, CDR1 is SGHRS, CDR2 YFSETQ.

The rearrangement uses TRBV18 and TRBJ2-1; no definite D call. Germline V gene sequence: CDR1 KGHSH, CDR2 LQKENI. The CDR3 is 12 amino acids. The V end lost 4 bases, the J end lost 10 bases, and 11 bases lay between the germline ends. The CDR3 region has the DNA TGTGCCAGCTCACTAAGGACCGGGGAGCAGTTCTTC. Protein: CASSLRTGEQFF.

The CDR3 DNA reads TGTGCCAGCAGCTTACAGCCAGGGGAGTACAATGAGCAGTTCTTC. Translation gives CASSLQPGEYNEQFF. The chain has TRBV7-9 and TRBJ2-1; D is possibly TRBD1 (6 bases). The germline V and J ends were trimmed by 2 bases and 4 bases, with 12 bases remaining between them. CDR1 SEHNR and CDR2 FQNEAQ come from the germline V gene (reference sequence). CDR3 size: 15 residues.

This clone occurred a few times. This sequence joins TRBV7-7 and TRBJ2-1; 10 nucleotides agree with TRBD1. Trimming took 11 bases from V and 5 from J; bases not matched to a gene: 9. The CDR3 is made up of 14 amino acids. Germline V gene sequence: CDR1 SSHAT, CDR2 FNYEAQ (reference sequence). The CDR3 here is CAGLGQGKDNEQFF. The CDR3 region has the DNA TGTGCCGGCTTGGGACAGGGGAAGGACAATGAGCAGTTCTTC. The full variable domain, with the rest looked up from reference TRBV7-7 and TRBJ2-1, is GAGVSQSPRYKVTKRGQDVTLRCDPISSHATLYWYQQALGQGPEFLTYFNYEAQPDKSGLPSDRFSAERPEGSISTLTIQRTEQRDSAMYRCAGLGQGKDNEQFFGPGTRLTVL.

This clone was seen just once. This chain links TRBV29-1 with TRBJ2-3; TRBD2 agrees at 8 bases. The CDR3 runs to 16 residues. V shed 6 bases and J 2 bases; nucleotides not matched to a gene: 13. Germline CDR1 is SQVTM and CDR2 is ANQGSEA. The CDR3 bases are TGCAGCGTCGCGAAAAGCTTAGCGGGACTCACAGATACGCAGTATTTT. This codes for CSVAKSLAGLTDTQYF.